This T cell receptor beta chain is drawn from a study of shared clonotypes between healthy human individuals. Sequenced by immunoSEQ multiplex PCR; TCRdb stores in-frame clones only, minus some. The repertoire holds some 2 million clones, with roughly 96% as singletons. This clonotype originated in a man between 18 and 29 years old in good health. The sample comprised naive CD4+ T cells sorted from blood. The subset denotes: CD45RA+ positively selected.

The CDR3 protein is CASSIRGVRTDTQYF. CDR3 coding DNA: TGTGCCAGCAGCATCCGGGGGGTTAGAACAGATACGCAGTATTTT. The chain has TRBV9 and TRBJ2-3, with TRBD2 matching 7 bases. After removal of 4 bases from V and 3 bases from J, the junction contained 8 bases not matched to a gene. The CDR3 loop spans 15 amino acids. The V gene's germline CDR1 is SGDLS and CDR2 YYNGEE.